This T cell receptor beta chain is from a study of blood T cell repertoires in COVID-19. Study summary: Acute and convalescent COVID-19 samples came from the United States, Italy and Spain. PBMCs, B-cell-depleted T cells, or T cells were the source of the cDNA or gDNA that made up the material.

Original processing methods: By means of reference gene primer amplification, nucleated cell counts were estimated. Assay used: immunoSEQ multiplex PCR; TCRdb lists only in-frame clones, some missing. V, J and clone size reflect that table, while D and trimming were determined from the DNA. The sample shows approximately 55,000 clones, less than 95% of them seen only once. The germline V and J ends were trimmed by 0 bases and 3 bases, with 11 bases remaining between them. Looked up from germline, CDR1 is MNHEY and CDR2 is SVGAGI. The CDR3 totals 15 residues. The sequencing input was peripheral blood. The rearrangement uses TRBV6-5 and TRBJ2-5; D gene uncertain. The clonotype originates from a man in his forties with acute or convalescent COVID-19. As DNA, the CDR3 is TGTGCCAGCAGTTACTCGACGCTAGTTAAAGAGACCCAGTACTTC. It codes for CASSYSTLVKETQYF.